These 30 T cell receptor beta chains came from one sample sequenced in a study of STAT5B mutations in CD4+ large granular lymphocyte leukemia. Using immunoSEQ multiplex PCR, the repertoire was profiled, and TCRdb retains in-frame clones only, with some absent. The table records approximately 5,900 clones, around 77% of them present only once. The sample consisted of PBMCs. These TCRs come from an elderly man with CD4+ T-cell large granular lymphocyte leukemia.

The chain employs TRBV4-3 and TRBJ2-3; D remains ambiguous. Germline loops: CDR1 LGHNA, CDR2 YSLEER. This CDR3 has 17 amino acids. V gave up 0 bases and J gave up 2 bases, with 15 bases separating them. The CDR3 DNA reads TGCGCCAGCAGCCAAGATAAAGGTGGCTGGTCCACAGATACGCAGTATTTT. Translated, it gives CASSQDKGGWSTDTQYF.

V gene TRBV5-1 combines with J gene TRBJ2-1, with TRBD2 matching over 9 bases. The J segment lost 7 bases and the V segment lost 0 bases, leaving 14 bases of the junction unmatched. This CDR3 comprises 18 residues. The germline V gene encodes CDR1 SGHRS and CDR2 YFSETQ. CDR3 bases: TGCGCCAGCAGCTTGGAGGGCCCCACGACACTAGCGGGTAATGAGCAGTTCTTC. Translation: CASSLEGPTTLAGNEQFF. Full variable domain (missing parts from reference TRBV5-1 and TRBJ2-1): KAGVTQTPRYLIKTRGQQVTLSCSPISGHRSVSWYQQTPGQGLQFLFEYFSETQRNKGNFPGRFSGRQFSNSRSEMNVSTLELGDSALYLCASSLEGPTTLAGNEQFFGPGTRLTVL.

The chain recombines TRBV7-9 with TRBJ2-7, with D unclear. Germline CDR1 SEHNR, CDR2 FQNEAQ (reference sequence). The CDR3 length is 16 residues. V was shortened by 1 base and J by 4 bases, with 17 bases between the two germline ends. The CDR3 protein is CASSLESSRRPYEQYF. CDR3 coding DNA: TGTGCCAGCAGCTTAGAGAGTAGCAGGCGACCTTACGAGCAGTACTTC.

This chain links TRBV28 with TRBJ1-4; D is ambiguous. V gave up 6 bases and J gave up 4 bases, with 12 bases separating them. In germline, CDR1 is MDHEN, CDR2 SYDVKM. This CDR3 comprises 14 residues. The CDR3 loop is CASSLTRSNEKLFF. In DNA, the CDR3 is TGTGCCAGCAGCCTCACAAGAAGTAATGAAAAACTGTTTTTT.

The rearrangement uses TRBV2 and TRBJ2-3; D may match TRBD1 or TRBD2 (5 bases each). Germline CDR1 SNHLY, CDR2 FYNNEI. CDR3 length equals 13 residues. The V end was cut by 10 bases, the J end by 6 bases, with 17 bases between. The CDR3 nucleotides read TGTGCCACCTTGAGAGGGGCATACGATACGCAGTATTTT. This translates into CATLRGAYDTQYF.

The J gene is TRBJ1-4, the V gene TRBV7-9; maybe TRBD1 (6 bases). CDR3 length equals 13 residues. Germline V gene sequence: CDR1 SEHNR, CDR2 FQNEAQ (reference sequence). The germline V and J ends were trimmed by 6 bases and 6 bases, with 11 bases remaining between them. CDR3: CASRQGGDEKLFF. The CDR3 DNA reads as TGTGCCAGCAGACAGGGTGGAGATGAAAAACTGTTTTTT.

The chain carries TRBV15 and TRBJ2-7, with TRBD2 matching 8 bases. The CDR3 is 16 amino acids. Germline-derived CDR1 and CDR2 are LNHNV and YYDKDF (reference sequence). The J segment lost 3 bases and the V segment lost 0 bases, leaving 7 bases of the junction unmatched. The CDR3 region has the DNA TGTGCCACCAGCAGAGATCAGGGACTAGGGATCTACGAGCAGTACTTC. This gives the protein CATSRDQGLGIYEQYF.

This rearrangement joins TRBV28 to TRBJ2-1; TRBD2 agrees at 13 bases. The CDR3 length is 18 residues. The germline CDR1 and CDR2 sequences are MDHEN and SYDVKM. The V segment lost 5 bases and the J segment 4 bases; nucleotides outside the gene matches: 11. The CDR3 loop is CASSPGTSGTTIYNEQFF. DNA for the CDR3: TGTGCCAGCAGTCCTGGGACTAGCGGGACCACAATTTACAATGAGCAGTTCTTC. Variable domain in full (rest from reference TRBV28 and TRBJ2-1): DVKVTQSSRYLVKRTGEKVFLECVQDMDHENMFWYRQDPGLGLRLIYFSYDVKMKEKGDIPEGYSVSREKKERFSLILESASTNQTSMYLCASSPGTSGTTIYNEQFFGPGTRLTVL.

The rearrangement uses TRBV13 and TRBJ2-5, with TRBD2 identical over 7 bases. This CDR3 is 14 amino acids long. The V gene end was trimmed by 3 bases and the J gene end by 5 bases; junction bases not matched to a gene: 6. Per germline, CDR1 PRHDT and CDR2 FYEKMQ (reference sequence). The CDR3 reads CASSFGTGGETQYF. In DNA, the CDR3 is TGTGCCAGCAGCTTTGGGACCGGGGGGGAGACCCAGTACTTC.

This chain links TRBV27 with TRBJ2-1; the match to TRBD2 covers 10 bases. CDR3 size: 15 residues. CDR1 MNHEY and CDR2 SMNVEV come from the germline V gene (reference sequence). Trimming at V came to 6 bases and at J to 7 bases, leaving 9 bases not matched to a gene. The CDR3 region has the DNA TGTGCCAGCAGCCTCGGACTAGCGGTTCTAAATGAGCAGTTCTTC. Residues: CASSLGLAVLNEQFF.

The V gene is TRBV5-1, the J gene TRBJ1-1; D is undetermined. The germline V and J ends were trimmed by 4 bases and 3 bases, with 13 bases remaining between them. This CDR3 is 14 amino acids long. CDR1 and CDR2 from the germline V gene are SGHRS and YFSETQ. The CDR3: CASSLGHGHTEAFF. In nucleotides, the CDR3 is TGCGCCAGCAGCCTGGGTCATGGGCACACTGAAGCTTTCTTT.

The CDR3 nucleotides are TGTGCCAGCAGCCACGGGTCCACTGAAGCTTTCTTT. Protein: CASSHGSTEAFF. This chain joins TRBV5-6 and TRBJ1-1, with no clear D. The CDR3 runs to 12 residues. CDR1 SGHDT and CDR2 YYEEEE come from the germline V gene. V was shortened by 4 bases and J by 4 bases, with 8 bases between the two germline ends.

This chain connects TRBV6-5 to TRBJ2-1; TRBD2 matches 7 bases. V was clipped by 2 bases and J by 6 bases; unmatched bases: 4. The CDR3 has 14 residues. CDR1 and CDR2 from the germline V gene are MNHEY and SVGAGI. CDR3 sequence reads: CASSYQWGGNEQFF. The CDR3 region has the DNA TGTGCCAGCAGTTACCAATGGGGGGGCAATGAGCAGTTCTTC.

This clone was seen a few times. The rearrangement links TRBV27 to TRBJ1-4; D call uncertain. The germline V and J ends were trimmed by 5 bases and 6 bases, with 10 bases remaining between them. Germline V gene lookup returns CDR1 MNHEY and CDR2 SMNVEV (reference sequence). The CDR3 sequence is 13 residues long. The CDR3 sequence is CASSLKVYEKLFF. Here the CDR3 DNA reads TGTGCCAGCAGTCTCAAGGTTTATGAAAAACTGTTTTTT.

The V and J genes are TRBV9 and TRBJ2-1; D is uncertain. Per the germline V gene, CDR1 is SGDLS and CDR2 is YYNGEE. CDR3 length: 14 amino acids. V shed 0 bases and J shed 1 base, with 5 bases lying between them. The CDR3 DNA reads as TGTGCCAGCAGCGTAGAGTCTTCCTACAATGAGCAGTTCTTC. Residues: CASSVESSYNEQFF.

This clone counts as large. The rearrangement uses TRBV2 and TRBJ1-1; 9 bases align to TRBD1. Germline loops: CDR1 SNHLY, CDR2 FYNNEI. V was pared by 10 bases and J by 0 bases, with 12 bases of the junction left unmatched. The CDR3 runs 16 residues. The CDR3 spells CATEDRGWVMNTEAFF. As DNA, the CDR3 is TGTGCCACCGAGGACAGGGGTTGGGTAATGAACACTGAAGCTTTCTTT.

V gene TRBV10-3 combines with J gene TRBJ1-5; 7 positions match TRBD1. The CDR3 extends over 14 amino acids. The germline V gene has CDR1 ENHRY and CDR2 SYGVKD. The junction had 6 bases not matched to a gene; V was cut back by 10 bases and J by 0 bases. The CDR3 is CATDRANSNQPQHF. For the CDR3, the DNA is TGTGCCACCGACAGGGCGAATAGCAATCAGCCCCAGCATTTT.

The rearrangement joins TRBV28 to TRBJ1-2; the D gene is possibly TRBD1 (6 bases). Germline assignment: CDR1 MDHEN and CDR2 SYDVKM. CDR3 length equals 13 residues. Between the trimmed V and J ends, which lost 5 bases and 4 bases, there was a span of 11 bases. CDR3 sequence: CASSLQGSYGYTF. CDR3 nucleotides: TGTGCCAGCAGTCTACAGGGAAGCTATGGCTACACCTTC.

The CDR3: CASSAQGGGHQETQYF. The CDR3 region has the DNA TGTGCCAGCAGCGCCCAGGGGGGGGGCCACCAAGAGACCCAGTACTTC. The chain has TRBV9 and TRBJ2-5, with D possibly called TRBD1 or TRBD2 (7 bases each). In germline, CDR1 is SGDLS, CDR2 YYNGEE. V was pared by 3 bases and J by 0 bases, with 15 bases between. The CDR3 covers 16 residues.

The genes are TRBV28 and TRBJ2-5; D might be TRBD2 (5 bases). The germline gives CDR1 MDHEN, CDR2 SYDVKM. Trimming left V 5 bases short and J 5 bases short, with 18 bases between. The CDR3 extends over 15 amino acids. CDR3 sequence reads: CASSLSRRGRETQYF. The CDR3 DNA is TGTGCCAGCAGTCTCTCCCGGAGAGGGCGCGAGACCCAGTACTTC. Full variable domain (missing parts from reference TRBV28 and TRBJ2-5): DVKVTQSSRYLVKRTGEKVFLECVQDMDHENMFWYRQDPGLGLRLIYFSYDVKMKEKGDIPEGYSVSREKKERFSLILESASTNQTSMYLCASSLSRRGRETQYFGPGTRLLVL.

This clone was counted only a few times. The V gene is TRBV5-6, the J gene TRBJ1-5; 8 positions match TRBD1. The CDR3 extends over 15 amino acids. The V gene's germline CDR1 is SGHDT and CDR2 YYEEEE. V lost 3 bases to trimming and J lost 1 base; unmatched junction nucleotides: 3. The CDR3 nucleotides read TGTGCCAGCAGCTCGGGACAGGTGAGCAATCAGCCCCAGCATTTT. It yields the protein CASSSGQVSNQPQHF.

The chain joins TRBV7-9 to TRBJ2-2, with D unclear. CDR3 length: 11 residues. The V end was cut by 7 bases, the J end by 4 bases, with 4 bases between. Germline V gives CDR1 SEHNR, CDR2 FQNEAQ (reference sequence). CDR3 protein: CASMATGELFF. The CDR3 DNA reads as TGTGCCAGCATGGCCACCGGGGAGCTGTTTTTT.

This clone was detected only once. This sequence joins TRBV5-8 and TRBJ1-4, with 7 bases identical to TRBD1. Germline V CDR1 and CDR2: SGHTS, YDEGEE. The CDR3 is 16 amino acids. With 1 base clipped from V and 3 bases from J, the junction kept 6 bases outside the gene matches. CDR3 DNA sequence: TGTGCCAGCAGCTTGAACAGGGGACCCTCTAATGAAAAACTGTTTTTT. It translates to CASSLNRGPSNEKLFF.

This clone was counted a single time. The genes are TRBV5-8 and TRBJ2-3; D may be TRBD2 (6 bases). Germline CDR1 reads SGHTS; CDR2 reads YDEGEE. V was pared by 6 bases and J by 0 bases, with 11 bases between. This CDR3 is 14 amino acids long. The CDR3 nucleotides read TGTGCCAGCAACCTGGGAGGTAGCACAGATACGCAGTATTTT. Protein product: CASNLGGSTDTQYF.

In its sample, this clone was seen a few times. V is TRBV2 and J is TRBJ2-7; D perhaps matches TRBD1 (5 bases). Germline-derived CDR1 and CDR2 are SNHLY and FYNNEI. V lost 3 bases and J lost 0, with 15 bases in between. The CDR3 consists of 16 residues. The CDR3 reads CASSDRGYTSSYEQYF. CDR3 nucleotide sequence: TGTGCCAGCAGTGATAGGGGCTACACCAGCTCCTACGAGCAGTACTTC.

The J gene is TRBJ2-5, the V gene TRBV9; perhaps D is TRBD1 or TRBD2 (6 bases each). The CDR3 is 14 residues long. The germline gives CDR1 SGDLS, CDR2 YYNGEE. The V gene lost 1 base and the J gene lost 5 bases, with 12 bases spanning the gap. The CDR3 DNA reads TGTGCCAGCAGCGTACCGGGGGCCGGGGAGACCCAGTACTTC. Translating gives CASSVPGAGETQYF.

This clone is a singleton in its sample. The V call is TRBV7-6, the J call TRBJ2-5; no definite D call. CDR1 and CDR2 from the germline V gene are SGHVS and FNYEAQ. There are 14 residues in the CDR3. The V gene lost 1 base and the J gene lost 2 bases, with 8 bases spanning the gap. The CDR3 here is CASSLEGWQETQYF. CDR3 bases: TGTGCCAGCAGCTTAGAAGGGTGGCAAGAGACCCAGTACTTC.

This clone was seen just once. The gene calls are TRBV5-8 and TRBJ1-2; a weak D match, TRBD1 (5 bases). Germline CDR1 is SGHTS and CDR2 is YDEGEE. The CDR3 has 11 residues. V shed 7 bases and J shed 7 bases, with 11 bases lying between them. The CDR3 protein is CASGYGGGYTF. The CDR3, as DNA: TGTGCCAGCGGGTACGGGGGTGGCTACACCTTC.

The V gene is TRBV9, the J gene TRBJ2-3, with 11 bases matching TRBD1. V shed 2 bases and J 4 bases; nucleotides not matched to a gene: 3. There are 15 residues in the CDR3. CDR1 and CDR2 (germline): SGDLS, YYNGEE. The CDR3 DNA follows: TGTGCCAGCAGCGTGGGACAGGGGGTCGCAGATACGCAGTATTTT. Protein sequence: CASSVGQGVADTQYF.

Details on this clone: Other DNA sequences in the sample encode the same CDR3. The V gene is TRBV10-2, the J gene TRBJ2-7; weak D call: TRBD2 (6 bases). V was cut by 7 bases and J by 0 bases, with 13 bases left in between. CDR1 WSHSY and CDR2 SAAADI come from the germline V gene. CDR3 length: 14 amino acids. The CDR3 loop is CASTRDLSSYEQYF. CDR3 coding DNA: TGCGCCAGCACTAGGGACTTGAGCTCCTACGAGCAGTACTTC.